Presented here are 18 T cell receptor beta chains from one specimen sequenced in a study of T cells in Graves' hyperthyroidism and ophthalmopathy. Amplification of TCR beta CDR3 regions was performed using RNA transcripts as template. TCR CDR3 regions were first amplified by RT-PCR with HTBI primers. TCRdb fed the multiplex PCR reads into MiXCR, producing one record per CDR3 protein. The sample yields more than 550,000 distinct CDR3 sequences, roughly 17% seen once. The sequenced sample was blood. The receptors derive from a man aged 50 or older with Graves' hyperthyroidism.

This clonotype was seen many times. The CDR3 loop is CASSLRDYLGTDTQYF. The CDR3 DNA is TGTGCCAGCAGCCTAAGAGACTACCTGGGGACAGATACGCAGTATTTT. The genes are TRBV11-1 and TRBJ2-3; possible D gene TRBD2, 5 bases. The CDR3 sequence is 16 residues long. The V and J ends lost 5 bases and 3 bases respectively, with 18 bases between them. The germline CDR1 and CDR2 sequences are SGHAT and FQDESV (reference sequence). Together with reference TRBV11-1 and TRBJ2-3, the CDR3 gives the full variable domain: EAEVAQSPRYKITEKSQAVAFWCDPISGHATLYWYRQILGQGPELLVQFQDESVVDDSQLPKDRFSAERLKGVDSTLKIQPAELGDSAMYLCASSLRDYLGTDTQYFGPGTRLTVL.

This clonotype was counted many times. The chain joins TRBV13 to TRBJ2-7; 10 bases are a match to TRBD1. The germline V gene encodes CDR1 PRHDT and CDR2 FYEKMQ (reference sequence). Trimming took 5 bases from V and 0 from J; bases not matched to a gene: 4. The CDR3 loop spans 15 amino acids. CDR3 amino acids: CASSIRDRGSYEQYF. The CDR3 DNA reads TGTGCCAGCAGCATCCGGGACAGGGGCTCCTACGAGCAGTACTTC.

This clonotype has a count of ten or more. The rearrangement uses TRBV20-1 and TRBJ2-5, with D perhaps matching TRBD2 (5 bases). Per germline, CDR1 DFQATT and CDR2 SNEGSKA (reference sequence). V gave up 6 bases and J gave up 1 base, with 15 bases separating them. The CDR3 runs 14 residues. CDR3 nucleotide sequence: TGCAGTGCCCAGCGGATGGGATTCCAAGAGACCCAGTACTTC. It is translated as CSAQRMGFQETQYF.

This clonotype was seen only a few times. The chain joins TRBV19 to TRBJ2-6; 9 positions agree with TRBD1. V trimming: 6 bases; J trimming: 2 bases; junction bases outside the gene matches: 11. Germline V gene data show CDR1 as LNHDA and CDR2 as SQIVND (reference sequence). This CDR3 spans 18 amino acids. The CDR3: CASSLKGQGNTGANVLTF. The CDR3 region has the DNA TGTGCCAGTAGCCTTAAGGGACAGGGAAATACTGGGGCCAACGTCCTGACTTTC. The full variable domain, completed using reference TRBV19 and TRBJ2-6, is DGGITQSPKYLFRKEGQNVTLSCEQNLNHDAMYWYRQDPGQGLRLIYYSQIVNDFQKGDIAEGYSVSREKKESFPLTVTSAQKNPTAFYLCASSLKGQGNTGANVLTFGAGSRLTVL.

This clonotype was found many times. The CDR3 region has the DNA TGTGCCAGCAGCGGGACAGGGATCTCCTACAATGAGCAGTTCTTC. As protein: CASSGTGISYNEQFF. This chain joins TRBV7-6 and TRBJ2-1, with 9 positions matching TRBD1. The CDR3 is 15 residues long. Per the germline V gene, CDR1 is SGHVS and CDR2 is FNYEAQ. V lost 5 bases, J lost 0 bases, and 2 bases stayed unmatched.

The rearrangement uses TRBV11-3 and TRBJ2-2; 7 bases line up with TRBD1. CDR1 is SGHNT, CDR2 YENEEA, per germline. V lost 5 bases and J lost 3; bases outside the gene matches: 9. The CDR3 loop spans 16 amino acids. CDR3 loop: CASSARDRDHTGELFF. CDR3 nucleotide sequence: TGTGCCAGCAGCGCCCGGGACAGAGACCACACCGGGGAGCTGTTTTTT.

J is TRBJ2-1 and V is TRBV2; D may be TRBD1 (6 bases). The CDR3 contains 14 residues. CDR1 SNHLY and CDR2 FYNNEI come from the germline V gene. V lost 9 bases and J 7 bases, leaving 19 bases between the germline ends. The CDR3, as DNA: TGTGCCAGGCAGGGGTCGGGGTTTAAGAATGAGCAGTTCTTC. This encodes CARQGSGFKNEQFF.

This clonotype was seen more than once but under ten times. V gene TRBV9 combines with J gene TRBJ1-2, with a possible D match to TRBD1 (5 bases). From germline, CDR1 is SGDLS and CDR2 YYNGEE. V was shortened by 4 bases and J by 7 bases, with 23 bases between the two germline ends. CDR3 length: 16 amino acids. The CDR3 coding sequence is TGTGCCAGCAGCCCCTCCCCGGGGGTCTCTTATCTTGGCTACACCTTC. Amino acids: CASSPSPGVSYLGYTF.

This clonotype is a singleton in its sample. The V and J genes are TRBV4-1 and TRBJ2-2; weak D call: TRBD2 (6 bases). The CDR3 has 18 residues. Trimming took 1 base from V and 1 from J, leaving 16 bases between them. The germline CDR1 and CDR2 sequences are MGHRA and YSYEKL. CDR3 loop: CASSQGGAGLLNTGELFF. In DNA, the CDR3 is TGCGCCAGCAGCCAAGGGGGAGCGGGCCTTCTGAACACCGGGGAGCTGTTTTTT.

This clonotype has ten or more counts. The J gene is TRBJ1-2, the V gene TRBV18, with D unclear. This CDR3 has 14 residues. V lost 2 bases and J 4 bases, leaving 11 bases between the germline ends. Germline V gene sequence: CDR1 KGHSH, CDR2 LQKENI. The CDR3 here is CASSPTRFSYGYTF. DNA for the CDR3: TGTGCCAGCTCACCAACGAGATTCTCCTATGGCTACACCTTC.

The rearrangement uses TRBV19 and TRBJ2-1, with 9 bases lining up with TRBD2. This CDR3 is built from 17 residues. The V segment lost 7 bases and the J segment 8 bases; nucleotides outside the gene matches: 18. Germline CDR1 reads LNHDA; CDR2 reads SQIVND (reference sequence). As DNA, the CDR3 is TGTGCCAGTAATATTAGGCCACTAGCGGGCCAGCCTGATGAGCAGTTCTTC. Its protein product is CASNIRPLAGQPDEQFF.

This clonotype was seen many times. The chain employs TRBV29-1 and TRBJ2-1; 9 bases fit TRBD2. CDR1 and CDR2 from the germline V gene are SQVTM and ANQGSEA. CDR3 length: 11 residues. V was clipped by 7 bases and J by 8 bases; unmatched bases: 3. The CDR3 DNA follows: TGCAGCGCCACTAGCGGGTATGAGCAGTTCTTC. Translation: CSATSGYEQFF.

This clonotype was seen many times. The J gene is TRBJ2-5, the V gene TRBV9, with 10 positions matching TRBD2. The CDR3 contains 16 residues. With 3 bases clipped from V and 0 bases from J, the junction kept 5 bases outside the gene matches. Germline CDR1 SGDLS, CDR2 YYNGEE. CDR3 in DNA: TGTGCCAGCAGCGCCCGGACTAGCGGAAACCAAGAGACCCAGTACTTC. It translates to CASSARTSGNQETQYF.

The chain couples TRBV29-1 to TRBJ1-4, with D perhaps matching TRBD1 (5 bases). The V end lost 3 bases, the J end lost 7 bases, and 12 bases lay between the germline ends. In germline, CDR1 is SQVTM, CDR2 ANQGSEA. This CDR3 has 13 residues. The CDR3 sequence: CSVDRGDSEKLFF. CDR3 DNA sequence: TGCAGCGTTGATCGGGGGGACTCTGAAAAACTGTTTTTT.

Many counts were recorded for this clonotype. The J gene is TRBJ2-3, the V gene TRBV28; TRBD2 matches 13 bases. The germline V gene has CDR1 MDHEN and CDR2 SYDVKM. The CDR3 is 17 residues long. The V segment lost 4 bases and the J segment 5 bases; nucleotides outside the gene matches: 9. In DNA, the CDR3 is TGTGCCAGCAGTTCCCTGATACTAGCGGGAGGGTTAGATACGCAGTATTTT. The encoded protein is CASSSLILAGGLDTQYF.

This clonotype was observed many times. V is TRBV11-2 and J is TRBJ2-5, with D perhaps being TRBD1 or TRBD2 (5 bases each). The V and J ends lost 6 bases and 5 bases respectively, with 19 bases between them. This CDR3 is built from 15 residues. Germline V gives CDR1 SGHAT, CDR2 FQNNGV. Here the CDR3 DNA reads TGTGCCAGCAGAACCGGGGCAGGGATGAGGGAGACCCAGTACTTC. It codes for CASRTGAGMRETQYF.

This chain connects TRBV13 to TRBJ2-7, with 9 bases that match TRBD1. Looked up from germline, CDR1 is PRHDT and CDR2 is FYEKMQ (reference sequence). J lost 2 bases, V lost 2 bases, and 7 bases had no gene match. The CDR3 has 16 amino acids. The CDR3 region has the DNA TGTGCCAGCAGCTTAATCATCGGGACAGGGCCCTACGAGCAGTACTTC. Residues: CASSLIIGTGPYEQYF. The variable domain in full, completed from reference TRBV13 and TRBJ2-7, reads AAGVIQSPRHLIKEKRETATLKCYPIPRHDTVYWYQQGPGQDPQFLISFYEKMQSDKGSIPDRFSAQQFSDYHSELNMSSLELGDSALYFCASSLIIGTGPYEQYFGPGTRLTVT.

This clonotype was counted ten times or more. CDR3: CASSVRRTGGTEAFF. Written as DNA, the CDR3 is TGTGCCAGCAGTGTAAGAAGGACAGGAGGGACTGAAGCTTTCTTT. The V and J genes are TRBV6-1 and TRBJ1-1, with 7 nucleotides matching TRBD1. V gave up 4 bases and J gave up 5 bases; unmatched junction bases: 10. Germline values: CDR1 MNHNS, CDR2 SASEGT. The CDR3 extends over 15 amino acids.